The next 20 T cell receptor beta chains were all read from a single sample in a study of cytomegalovirus exposure and HLA in healthy donors. PCR employed 60 Vbeta and 13 Jbeta primers. Repertoires were generated with immunoSEQ multiplex PCR, while TCRdb's copy carries only in-frame clones and drops some. Of around 170,000 clones listed, 82% are singletons. Sample: PBMCs. The receptors stem from a woman between 50 and 59 years old in good health and CMV-seronegative.

The chain links TRBV10-3 to TRBJ2-3; 8 bases agree with TRBD1. This CDR3 spans 13 amino acids. From germline, CDR1 is ENHRY and CDR2 SYGVKD. With V trimmed by 8 bases and J by 5 bases, 6 bases remained unmatched. The CDR3 here is CAIQTGAGDTQYF. The DNA for the CDR3 is TGTGCCATCCAGACAGGGGCGGGAGATACGCAGTATTTT.

This clone was observed a single time. V and J are TRBV18 and TRBJ2-6; 7 bases are shared with TRBD1. Germline lookup yields CDR1 KGHSH and CDR2 LQKENI. This CDR3 region has 18 residues. The trim removed 2 bases at V and 0 bases at J, leaving 7 bases unmatched. The CDR3 region is CASSPLGQADSGANVLTF. In DNA, the CDR3 is TGTGCCAGCTCACCATTAGGACAGGCCGACTCTGGGGCCAACGTCCTGACTTTC.

The chain uses TRBV27 and TRBJ2-3, with 10 bases that match TRBD2. Trimming at V came to 5 bases and at J to 3 bases, leaving 8 bases not matched to a gene. CDR3 length equals 16 residues. Germline assignment: CDR1 MNHEY and CDR2 SMNVEV (reference sequence). The CDR3 is CASSAASGRMTDTQYF. For the CDR3, the DNA is TGTGCCAGCAGTGCCGCTAGCGGGAGAATGACAGATACGCAGTATTTT.

This clone is a singleton in its sample. The J gene is TRBJ2-1, the V gene TRBV5-4, with TRBD2 matching 7 bases. CDR1 and CDR2 (germline): SGHNT, YYREEE (reference sequence). This CDR3 is built from 13 residues. V lost 3 bases and J lost 6; bases outside the gene matches: 3. CDR3 loop: CASSWTSGNEQFF. The CDR3 DNA is TGTGCCAGCAGCTGGACTAGTGGCAATGAGCAGTTCTTC.

The chain links TRBV9 to TRBJ2-1, with a possible D match to TRBD1 (5 bases). The germline V gene has CDR1 SGDLS and CDR2 YYNGEE. V dropped 3 bases and J dropped 5 bases, with 12 bases sitting between them. The CDR3 contains 14 residues. CDR3 coding DNA: TGTGCCAGCAGCGCCAGACAGTTTGACAATGAGCAGTTCTTC. Translated: CASSARQFDNEQFF.

The chain combines TRBV30 with TRBJ2-7; TRBD2 matches 8 bases. The V gene's germline CDR1 is GTSNPN and CDR2 SVGIG (reference sequence). V lost 4 bases and J lost 2; bases outside the gene matches: 7. CDR3 length equals 14 residues. The CDR3 nucleotides are TGTGCCTGGACCTTATACGGGAGGGCCTACGAGCAGTACTTC. As protein: CAWTLYGRAYEQYF.

CDR3 protein: CASSELAGGPSTDTQYF. The CDR3 coding sequence is TGTGCCAGCAGTGAATTAGCGGGAGGGCCGAGCACAGATACGCAGTATTTT. This sequence joins TRBV25-1 and TRBJ2-3, with 11 bases matching TRBD2. The trim removed 1 base at V and 0 bases at J, leaving 3 bases unmatched. The CDR3 runs to 17 residues. Germline assignment: CDR1 MGHDK and CDR2 SYGVNS.

V and J are TRBV2 and TRBJ2-5, with D possibly being TRBD1 (5 bases). Trimming took 6 bases from V and 1 from J, leaving 15 bases between them. CDR3 length equals 15 residues. The germline CDR1 and CDR2 sequences are SNHLY and FYNNEI. The CDR3, as DNA: TGTGCCAGCAGCAGATTCGACAGCCCCCAAGAGACCCAGTACTTC. Amino acids: CASSRFDSPQETQYF. The complete variable domain, with remaining parts taken from reference TRBV2 and TRBJ2-5, reads EPEVTQTPSHQVTQMGQEVILRCVPISNHLYFYWYRQILGQKVEFLVSFYNNEISEKSEIFDDQFSVERPDGSNFTLKIRSTKLEDSAMYFCASSRFDSPQETQYFGPGTRLLVL.

V gene TRBV2 combines with J gene TRBJ2-7; D not certain. CDR1 is SNHLY, CDR2 FYNNEI, per germline. V was cut by 8 bases and J by 3 bases, with 17 bases left in between. This CDR3 has 14 residues. The CDR3 loop reads CASETRKMNYEQYF. The CDR3 DNA is TGTGCCAGCGAGACAAGAAAGATGAACTACGAGCAGTACTTC. Full variable domain (remainder filled in from reference TRBV2 and TRBJ2-7): EPEVTQTPSHQVTQMGQEVILRCVPISNHLYFYWYRQILGQKVEFLVSFYNNEISEKSEIFDDQFSVERPDGSNFTLKIRSTKLEDSAMYFCASETRKMNYEQYFGPGTRLTVT.

This chain links TRBV5-4 with TRBJ2-5; 13 bases fit TRBD2. The CDR3 sequence is 16 residues long. The J segment lost 0 bases and the V segment lost 4 bases, leaving 3 bases of the junction unmatched. Germline V CDR1 and CDR2: SGHNT, YYREEE (reference sequence). Here the CDR3 DNA reads TGTGCCAGCAGCGGGACTAGCGGGAAGTACCAAGAGACCCAGTACTTC. It codes for CASSGTSGKYQETQYF.

The chain employs TRBV27 and TRBJ2-5, with 8 bases fitting TRBD2. The germline CDR1 and CDR2 sequences are MNHEY and SMNVEV (reference sequence). The CDR3 has 18 amino acids. The ends lost 4 bases at V and 4 bases at J; junction bases unmatched: 17. The CDR3 bases are TGTGCCAGCAGTTCTGACCCTCTGCGGGGGGATTATAGAGAGACCCAGTACTTC. Protein product: CASSSDPLRGDYRETQYF.

The chain recombines TRBV29-1 with TRBJ1-1; TRBD1 agrees at 7 bases. V lost 7 bases, J lost 0 bases, and 2 bases stayed unmatched. CDR3 length: 12 amino acids. Germline V gene data show CDR1 as SQVTM and CDR2 as ANQGSEA. The DNA of the CDR3 is TGCAGCGCCACAGGGGTGAACACTGAAGCTTTCTTT. Protein product: CSATGVNTEAFF.

This clone was observed a handful of times. The rearrangement joins TRBV7-6 to TRBJ2-5, with 7 bases matching TRBD1. This CDR3 contains 14 residues. The J segment lost 4 bases and the V segment lost 5 bases, leaving 7 bases of the junction unmatched. Germline loops: CDR1 SGHVS, CDR2 FNYEAQ. The CDR3 DNA reads as TGTGCCAGCAGCCAGACAGGGTACATAGAGACCCAGTACTTC. Encoded protein: CASSQTGYIETQYF.

The rearrangement uses TRBV5-5 and TRBJ1-2, with D hard to call. V gave up 3 bases and J gave up 4 bases, with 4 bases separating them. CDR1 and CDR2 from the germline V gene are SGHKS and YYEKEE (reference sequence). The CDR3 is 11 amino acids. The chain's CDR3 is CASSSGYGYTF. The CDR3 region has the DNA TGTGCCAGCAGCTCGGGCTATGGCTACACCTTC.

This chain connects TRBV29-1 to TRBJ2-1, with 11 bases that match TRBD1. With V trimmed by 6 bases and J by 5 bases, 6 bases remained unmatched. The CDR3 consists of 14 residues. Germline assignment: CDR1 SQVTM and CDR2 ANQGSEA. This CDR3 reads CSVLGQGAHNEQFF. Here the CDR3 DNA reads TGCAGCGTGCTAGGACAGGGGGCCCACAATGAGCAGTTCTTC.

The genes are TRBV18 and TRBJ1-3; D not resolved. V lost 3 bases, J lost 0 bases, and 12 bases lay in between. CDR3 length: 16 residues. Germline CDR1 KGHSH, CDR2 LQKENI. CDR3 DNA: TGTGCCAGCTCACCCTACCAGGTCAGCTCTGGAAACACCATATATTTT. It is translated as CASSPYQVSSGNTIYF.

The chain couples TRBV7-8 to TRBJ1-5; 7 bases map to TRBD1. This CDR3 contains 14 residues. Germline V gene sequence: CDR1 SGHVS, CDR2 FQNEAQ. Trimming took 6 bases from V and 9 from J; bases not matched to a gene: 11. Here the CDR3 DNA reads TGTGCCAGCAGTGACCGGACAGGAATTTTGCCCCAGCATTTT. This encodes CASSDRTGILPQHF.

The rearrangement uses TRBV19 and TRBJ1-4, with a possible D match to TRBD1 (5 bases). Trimming took 3 bases from V and 11 from J, leaving 7 bases between them. The CDR3 is made up of 11 amino acids. Germline V lookup: CDR1 LNHDA, CDR2 SQIVND (reference sequence). The CDR3 DNA is TGTGCCAGTAGTATGGGGGGGAAACTGTTTTTT. Its translation is CASSMGGKLFF.

The chain links TRBV2 to TRBJ2-7, with TRBD2 identical over 10 bases. Germline values: CDR1 SNHLY, CDR2 FYNNEI. After removal of 3 bases from V and 5 bases from J, the junction contained 4 bases not matched to a gene. This CDR3 has 14 residues. The CDR3 protein is CASSERLAGDEQYF. CDR3 DNA: TGTGCCAGCAGTGAGAGGCTAGCGGGAGACGAGCAGTACTTC.

This chain joins TRBV6-5 and TRBJ2-1; TRBD2 agrees at 7 bases. The ends lost 10 bases at V and 7 bases at J; junction bases unmatched: 16. The CDR3 length is 15 residues. Looked up from germline, CDR1 is MNHEY and CDR2 is SVGAGI. The DNA for the CDR3 is TGTGCCACCAACCCACGGGCGTGGGGGGGGAATGAGCAGTTCTTC. Translating it yields CATNPRAWGGNEQFF.